Sequencing of this TCR beta chain was carried out in a study of memory CD8 T cells in hepatitis C reinfection. About the research overall: HCV reinfection meant a positive HCV RNA test after two negative tests at least 60 days apart.

Germline CDR1 reads GTSNPN; CDR2 reads SVGIG (reference sequence). CDR3 size: 12 residues. V dropped 3 bases and J dropped 7 bases, with 10 bases sitting between them. Generated by immunoSEQ multiplex PCR, the TCRdb table keeps only in-frame clones and is missing some. The sample has over 35,000 clones, 88% seen once; the top ten hold 1.2%. Sample time point: peak reinfection, 3 to 8 weeks after reinfection detection. Sorted cells were sequenced directly ex vivo without any in vitro expansion. Donors came from people who inject drugs enrolled in HEPCO, Canada. The sequence came from a man between 18 and 29 years old with hepatitis C virus infection. What was sequenced was naive CD8+ T cells sorted from blood. The rearrangement uses TRBV30 and TRBJ2-1; no clear D. The CDR3 region is CAWSLAGNEQFF. DNA of the CDR3: TGTGCCTGGAGCCTGGCAGGTAATGAGCAGTTCTTC.